This T cell receptor (beta chain) is from a study of cytomegalovirus exposure and HLA in healthy donors (dated 2017 in TCRdb). A note on the overall study: An earlier analysis of some 620 of the donors reported about 300 Gb of sequence data and 100 million to 120 million unique TCR beta sequences obtained from some 170 million T cells. Four to six DR-DQ haplotypes were handled as single units for association and clustering, since linkage in the cohort was strong. High-throughput TCR immunosequencing, statistical association of individual TCRs with disease status, and machine learning were combined to predict cytomegalovirus infection status. In a later analysis, previously published TCR beta repertoires from 550 to 750 donors were re-analyzed and high-resolution HLA genotyping was added so that TCR occurrence patterns could be studied. A separate validation cohort of approximately 120 different subjects was used in addition to the approximately 700-subject first cohort. HLA typing included class I and class II loci at four-digit resolution. Of the roughly 420 genotyped donors, 81% were placed in the genetic ancestry cluster associated with self-reported Caucasian donors. The number of donors typed differed by locus, with about 629-640 for A, B, C, DRB1 and DQB1, about 500 for DQA1, 600 to 610 for DPA1, and 450 to 480 for DPB1. Donor age, sex, ethnicity and CMV serostatus were collected together with the repertoire data. In the later analysis, no new phenotypic data were used to find candidate immune exposures; instead, reliance was placed on TCR beta sequences and their occurrence across donors. An earlier analysis of about 600 of the donors used high-throughput TCR beta sequencing to judge whether each TCR beta V gene segment behaved as functional or pseudogenic. Among roughly 370 genotyped donors of the cohort, an average of around 240,000 unique TCR beta nucleotide sequences were sequenced per donor, roughly 20% of them non-productive. An early release covering roughly 580 HLA-typed donors comprised approximately 290 gigabases of sequencing data and 65 million to 100 million unique TCR sequences. The study profiled the T cell repertoires of approximately 700 subjects by immunosequencing and related them to cytomegalovirus serostatus. Genome-wide SNP genotypes for about three fifths of the roughly 670 donors were used in a later genetic analysis, which treated that subset as a discovery cohort. All discovery cohort repertoires had been generated using a single sequencing platform. The aim of the study was to test whether cataloging public T cell receptors could identify signatures of past pathogen exposure. Broader findings and caveats from the paper: According to a later analysis, most CMV-associated TCR beta chains appeared to be HLA-restricted, and the HLA associations seemed to be driven largely by CMV exposure. Compared with equally common non-associated chains, HLA-associated TCR beta chains in a later analysis were more clonally expanded and had lower generation probabilities. Across donors, most TCR sequences were observed very rarely, whereas some public TCRs were present in many individuals. A later analysis reported that several top co-occurrence clusters appeared linked to parvovirus B19, influenza, CMV and Epstein-Barr virus. The classifier was reported to diagnose cytomegalovirus status with high specificity and sensitivity in both the original cohort and the validation cohort. The study gave a list of 150 to 200 TCR beta chains associated with cytomegalovirus. A few of the identified cytomegalovirus-associated TCR beta chains were confirmed in vitro to be specific for cytomegalovirus antigens. Correlated functional status among segregating V segments might reflect linkage disequilibrium, but an unknown experimental factor could not be ruled out. A later genetic analysis reported fewer N-insertions in productive TCRs among donors in an Asian-associated ancestry cluster than the roughly 700-donor mean. Only TCR beta chains were sequenced in this cohort, and the absence of alpha or paired-chain data limited detectable features. Because HLA typing was missing for some donors at each locus, association tests included only the typed subset. A further reported finding was that TCR beta sequences accurately predicted the HLA-A and HLA-B alleles for most subjects in the first cohort. For the cohort, immune exposure information was limited to CMV serostatus. In a later genetic analysis, a missense DCLRE1C variant was associated with V-gene and J-gene trimming of TCR beta chains, and the association was replicated in an independent cohort. A later analysis associated about 16,000 TCR beta sequences with specific HLA alleles at a false discovery rate of 0.05. Roughly uniform sequencing depth across donors was assumed in presence/absence analyses, although this assumption may not hold. The sequencing pipeline was judged likely to have produced a cluster of highly shared sequence variants as a technical artifact. Because counts were too low, 15 to 20 rarely observed V segments, including chromosome 9 orphons, were left out of the earlier analysis of approximately 580 of the donors. When HLA alleles, especially DR and DQ, strongly co-occurred, TCR associations were difficult to assign to individual alleles. Because the 87-base-pair reads could not distinguish some IMGT-functional V segments, including TRBV6-2 and TRBV6-3, those segments were excluded. An earlier analysis of approximately 600 of the donors showed that most TCR beta V segments appeared in productive rearrangements either about 87% or about 30% of the time, which broadly matched IMGT annotations. According to a later analysis, TCR association rates differed among HLA loci, with DRB1 alleles showing the most associated TCRs and HLA-C alleles showing the fewest. It was suggested by the authors that the approach could potentially be generalized to other disease states and immunological phenotypes.

Notes on this clone: Its antigen is still unknown.

The library was produced with the immunoSEQ multiplex PCR assay. The multiplex PCR relied on a mix of 60 forward primers for TCR Vbeta segments and 13 reverse primers for TCR Jbeta segments. A multiplex PCR assay on genomic DNA amplified the CDR3 region of rearranged TCR beta genes. The Illumina HiSeq System was used to sequence the amplified TCR beta libraries as 87-base-pair reads. As for the authors' bioinformatics: A later analysis counted some 80 million unique TCR beta chains across the 500 to 850 repertoires, and roughly 10 million of these chains were shared by at least two donors. To remove PCR and sequencing errors, raw reads were error-corrected and collapsed into unique sequences using a nearest-neighbor algorithm that merged closely related sequences. Alignment of CDR3 sequences to IMGT reference sequences was used to assign V, D and J gene segments. For a sequence to be retained, at least a six-nucleotide match to both a V gene segment and a J gene segment was required. A rearrangement counted as productive if the CDR3 had no stop codons and remained in frame with V and J, and every other rearrangement counted as non-productive. CDR3 was defined by IMGT convention, running from the second conserved V-encoded cysteine to the conserved J-encoded phenylalanine. Sequences without an unambiguous match to a single V gene segment were excluded from the earlier analysis of about 600 of the donors. In an earlier analysis of roughly 500 of the donors, V segments were called functional above 56.7% productive rearrangements and were called segregating when the between-donor standard deviation exceeded 5%. A statistical classification framework was built to diagnose cytomegalovirus status from the catalog of TCR beta chain sequences. V and J gene assignment, in a later analysis, came from comparing TCR nucleotide sequences with IMGT/GENE-DB human TR gene sequences. The TCRdist pipeline was used in a later analysis to assign CDR3 sequences and most-parsimonious VDJ recombination scenarios. In a later analysis, each TCR beta chain was defined by its CDR3 amino acid sequence together with its V-gene family, and reads without a unique V-gene family were excluded. In a later analysis, 500 to 650 highly shared, low-generation-probability nucleotide sequences were removed to address suspected cross-contamination and a sequencing artifact. In a later analysis, a clonal expansion index for each public chain was calculated from normalized within-repertoire ranks of inferred template counts. Generation probabilities in a later analysis came from a VDJ recombination model fitted to out-of-frame rearrangements, and those results were checked against IGoR. In a later analysis, TCR-TCR, TCR-HLA and TCR-CMV co-occurrence was scored with hypergeometric tests, and a repertoire-size bias correction was applied to TCR pairs. False discovery rates were estimated in a later analysis by permuting HLA or CMV assignments 20 times. In a later analysis, co-occurring TCRs were grouped using DBSCAN, with TCRdist sequence similarity added in when clustering inside HLA-allele-positive subsets. For co-occurrence clustering, repertoires with fewer than 30,000 or more than 120,000 public chains were excluded, along with roughly 5 repertoires with anomalous nucleotide sharing. The clones in this table, taken by TCRdb from immuneACCESS, are in-frame only. Not every clone is retained; where verified, under half of the shortfall comes from an unresolved V gene, and the cause of the rest is unknown. Clone size and V and J calls were adopted from that table, with D and trimming inferred from the DNA. The table held for this sample gives fewer than 85,000 clones. The ten top clones hold about 4.6% of the sample.

Here V drops 2 bases and J drops 5 bases, and the junction holds 6 bases not matched to any gene. CDR1 and CDR2 are drawn from the germline V gene: ENHRY, SYGVKD. The CDR3 holds 16 amino acids from the cysteine to the phenylalanine. The only DNA kept is the CDR3, 48 bases in frame from the first base. The cohort comprised hundreds of healthy bone marrow donors. At the time of sampling, every cohort member was nominally healthy, though immune exposures that went unrecorded were likely present. The donor tested CMV seronegative and was one of the 352 seronegative cohort members. A peripheral blood sample was collected from each donor, and TCR beta sequencing was performed on peripheral blood mononuclear cells. The Qiagen DNeasy Blood Extraction Kit was used to extract genomic DNA from the blood cell samples.

The chain was built from TRBV10-3 and TRBJ1-2; TRBD1 fits 12 bases in the junction. Sequenced material: PBMCs. The receptor's source is a man in his thirties or forties in good health and CMV-seronegative. The CDR3: CAISEAGTGGNYGYTF. DNA sequence: TGTGCCATCAGTGAGGCCGGGACAGGGGGCAATTATGGCTACACCTTC.